The text below deals with one T cell receptor beta chain. The authors' processing: Cell counts per sample came from amplifying reference gene primers. This table comes from immunoSEQ multiplex PCR, and its TCRdb copy is limited to in-frame clones, with some not included. The V and J calls and clone size come from that table; D and trimming were worked out from the DNA. The repertoire holds about 46,000 clones, with roughly four fifths as singletons. This entry belongs to a study of blood T cell repertoires in COVID-19. Germline assignment: CDR1 LGHDT and CDR2 YNNKEL (reference sequence). The ends lost 2 bases at V and 2 bases at J; junction bases unmatched: 4. This CDR3 has 16 residues.

The rearrangement uses TRBV3-1 (or the pseudogene TRBV3-2) and TRBJ1-4; 8 bases fit TRBD1. Sequenced sample: peripheral blood. The sequence was collected from a man between 60 and 70 years old with active COVID-19. CDR3 region: CASSQHRDRTNEKLFF. CDR3 coding DNA: TGTGCCAGCAGCCAACACCGGGACAGGACTAATGAAAAACTGTTTTTT.